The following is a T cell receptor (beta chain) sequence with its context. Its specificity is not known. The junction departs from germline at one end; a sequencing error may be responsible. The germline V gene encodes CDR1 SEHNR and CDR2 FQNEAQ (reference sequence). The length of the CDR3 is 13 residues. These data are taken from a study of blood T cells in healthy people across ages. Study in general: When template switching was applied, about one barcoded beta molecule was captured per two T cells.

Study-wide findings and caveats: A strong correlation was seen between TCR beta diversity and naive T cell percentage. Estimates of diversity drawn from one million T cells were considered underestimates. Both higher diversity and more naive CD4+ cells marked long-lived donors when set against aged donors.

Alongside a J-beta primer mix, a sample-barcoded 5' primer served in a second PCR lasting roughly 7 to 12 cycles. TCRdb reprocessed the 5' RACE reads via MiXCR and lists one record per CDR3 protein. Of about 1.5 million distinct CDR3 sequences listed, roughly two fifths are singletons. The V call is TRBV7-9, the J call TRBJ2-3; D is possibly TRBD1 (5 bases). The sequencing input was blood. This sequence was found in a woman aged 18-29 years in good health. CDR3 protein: CASRAGFADTRYF. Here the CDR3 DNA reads TGTGCCAGCAGGGCAGGGTTCGCAGATACGCGGTATTTT. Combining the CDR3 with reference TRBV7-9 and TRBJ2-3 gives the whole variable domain DTGVSQNPRHKITKRGQNVTFRCDPISEHNRLYWYRQTLGQGPEFLTYFQNEAQLEKSRLLSDRFSAERPKGSFSTLEIQRTEQGDSAMYLCASRAGFADTRYFGPGTRLTVL.